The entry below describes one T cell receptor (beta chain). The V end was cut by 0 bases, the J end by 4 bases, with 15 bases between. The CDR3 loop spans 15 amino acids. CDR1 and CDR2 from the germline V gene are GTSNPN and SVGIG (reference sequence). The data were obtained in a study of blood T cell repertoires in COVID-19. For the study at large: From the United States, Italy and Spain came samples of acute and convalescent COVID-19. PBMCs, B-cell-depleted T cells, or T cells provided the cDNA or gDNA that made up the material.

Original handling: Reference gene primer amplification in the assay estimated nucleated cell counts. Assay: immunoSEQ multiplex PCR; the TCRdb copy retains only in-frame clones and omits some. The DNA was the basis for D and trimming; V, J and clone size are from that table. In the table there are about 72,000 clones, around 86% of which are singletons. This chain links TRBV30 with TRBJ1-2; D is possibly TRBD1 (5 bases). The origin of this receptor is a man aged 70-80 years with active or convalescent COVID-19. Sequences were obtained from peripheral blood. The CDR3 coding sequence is TGTGCCTGGAGTGTAAAGGAGGGGCAGCGCTATGGCTACACCTTC. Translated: CAWSVKEGQRYGYTF.